These 31 T cell receptor beta chains came from one sample sequenced in a study of graft-versus-host responses after intestinal transplantation. What these receptors recognize is not known. TCRdb's copy holds only in-frame clones and misses some; the assay was immunoSEQ multiplex PCR. The sample gives around 100,000 clones, roughly 93% of which show up once; approximately 1% is in the top ten. The sample here was unstimulated CD8+ T cells sorted from spleen or lymph node cells, taken before transplant. The receptors derive from a human donor who was the organ donor for an intestinal transplant.

The rearrangement joins TRBV19 to TRBJ2-7; unclear D gene. The CDR3 length is 13 residues. The germline V and J ends were trimmed by 5 bases and 1 base, with 9 bases remaining between them. Germline V lookup: CDR1 LNHDA, CDR2 SQIVND (reference sequence). The CDR3 is CASSPGTSYEQYF. The CDR3 DNA sequence: TGTGCCAGTAGTCCAGGAACTTCCTACGAGCAGTACTTC. The full variable domain, its missing parts supplied by reference TRBV19 and TRBJ2-7, is DGGITQSPKYLFRKEGQNVTLSCEQNLNHDAMYWYRQDPGQGLRLIYYSQIVNDFQKGDIAEGYSVSREKKESFPLTVTSAQKNPTAFYLCASSPGTSYEQYFGPGTRLTVT.

The chain employs TRBV19 and TRBJ1-2; D is perhaps TRBD1 (5 bases). V was clipped by 5 bases and J by 5 bases, with 12 bases between them. This CDR3 has 13 amino acids. Germline loops: CDR1 LNHDA, CDR2 SQIVND (reference sequence). The CDR3 nucleotides read TGTGCCAGTAGTCGGACACGGAATTATGGCTACACCTTC. It translates to CASSRTRNYGYTF.

The CDR3 sequence is CASSLGGGNEQFF. The DNA for the CDR3 is TGTGCCAGCAGCTTAGGGGGCGGGAATGAGCAGTTCTTC. The chain is built from TRBV11-2 and TRBJ2-1; either TRBD1 or TRBD2 may fit D (5 bases each). The ends were cut back, 1 base at V and 7 bases at J, with 8 bases in the middle. There are 13 residues in the CDR3. The V gene's germline CDR1 is SGHAT and CDR2 FQNNGV.

The CDR3 loop reads CASSYSSGSADTQYF. The CDR3 coding sequence is TGTGCCAGCAGTTACTCTAGCGGGAGTGCCGATACGCAGTATTTT. This rearrangement joins TRBV6-5 to TRBJ2-3; TRBD2 agrees at 9 bases. This CDR3 is 15 amino acids long. Trimming removed 0 bases from V and 6 bases from J; junction bases left unmatched: 4. Germline CDR1 reads MNHEY; CDR2 reads SVGAGI.

The rearrangement joins TRBV7-2 to TRBJ2-7, with 14 bases identical to TRBD2. The CDR3 extends over 15 amino acids. With V trimmed by 2 bases and J by 6 bases, 3 bases remained unmatched. Germline V lookup: CDR1 SGHTA, CDR2 FQGNSA. The CDR3 loop reads CASSLMGLAGVEQYF. The CDR3, as DNA: TGTGCCAGCAGCTTAATGGGACTAGCGGGAGTCGAGCAGTACTTC.

The V and J genes are TRBV9 and TRBJ2-3; D unclear. The CDR3 covers 13 residues. The V end was cut by 3 bases, the J end by 7 bases, with 12 bases between. Germline V gene data show CDR1 as SGDLS and CDR2 as YYNGEE. The CDR3 sequence: CASSAPAAYTQYF. The DNA for the CDR3 is TGTGCCAGCAGCGCTCCCGCGGCCTATACGCAGTATTTT.

The chain links TRBV21-1 to TRBJ2-7. TRBV21-1 is a pseudogene. This CDR3 comprises 12 residues. In DNA, the CDR3 is TGTGCCAGCACCGGAACGGGCGGCGAGCAGTACTTC. This gives the protein CASTGTGGEQYF.

The CDR3 DNA reads TGCGCCAGCAGCCAAAATACAGGTGGCTACGAGCAGTACTTC. As protein: CASSQNTGGYEQYF. This rearrangement joins TRBV4-1 to TRBJ2-7, with D possibly being TRBD1 (5 bases). V was cut by 2 bases and J by 3 bases, with 11 bases left in between. The CDR3 is 14 amino acids. Per the germline V gene, CDR1 is MGHRA and CDR2 is YSYEKL.

J is TRBJ1-1 and V is TRBV4-3; D is unresolved. Trimming removed 2 bases at V and 6 bases at J, with 10 bases between. This CDR3 is built from 13 residues. Germline V gene sequence: CDR1 LGHNA, CDR2 YSLEER. The CDR3 region has the DNA TGCGCCAGCAGCCAATACAGTAGGGCTGAAGCTTTCTTT. It yields the protein CASSQYSRAEAFF.

The J gene is TRBJ2-5, the V gene TRBV9; the match to TRBD2 covers 7 bases. From germline, CDR1 is SGDLS and CDR2 YYNGEE. J lost 2 bases, V lost 4 bases, and 5 bases had no gene match. The CDR3 runs to 14 residues. In DNA, the CDR3 is TGTGCCAGCAGCTTGACGGGACTACAAGAGACCCAGTACTTC. The encoded protein is CASSLTGLQETQYF.

The chain has TRBV5-4 and TRBJ1-2; 8 nucleotides agree with TRBD1. After removal of 3 bases from V and 3 bases from J, the junction contained 4 bases not matched to a gene. Germline CDR1 SGHNT, CDR2 YYREEE (reference sequence). CDR3 length equals 14 residues. DNA for the CDR3: TGTGCCAGCAGCTCCAGGGGGCGTCACTATGGCTACACCTTC. Translation gives CASSSRGRHYGYTF.

This clone was picked up one time. J is TRBJ1-2 and V is TRBV29-1; D unresolved. Germline V gene sequence: CDR1 SQVTM, CDR2 ANQGSEA. Trimming cost V 1 base and J 2 bases, with 5 bases left between them. The CDR3 contains 12 residues. The CDR3 DNA is TGCAGCGTTGAAGCCAGGAACTATGGCTACACCTTC. Its translation is CSVEARNYGYTF. The whole variable domain, filled in from reference TRBV29-1 and TRBJ1-2, reads SAVISQKPSRDICQRGTSLTIQCQVDSQVTMMFWYRQQPGQSLTLIATANQGSEATYESGFVIDKFPISRPNLTFSTLTVSNMSPEDSSIYLCSVEARNYGYTFGSGTRLTVV.

The genes are TRBV9 and TRBJ1-1; D gene uncertain. Germline lookup yields CDR1 SGDLS and CDR2 YYNGEE. Trimming left V 0 bases short and J 2 bases short, with 11 bases between. The CDR3 is 15 residues long. For the CDR3, the DNA is TGTGCCAGCAGCGTAGGGTACGGCGGAAACACTGAAGCTTTCTTT. This encodes CASSVGYGGNTEAFF.

The chain employs TRBV9 and TRBJ2-7, with D unclear. Germline CDR1 and CDR2: SGDLS and YYNGEE. This CDR3 is built from 13 residues. The V end was cut by 0 bases, the J end by 5 bases, with 9 bases between. The CDR3 region has the DNA TGTGCCAGCAGCGTAGGGGCTCGGGACGAGCAGTACTTC. It translates to CASSVGARDEQYF.

This chain connects TRBV5-6 to TRBJ1-1; D is uncertain. CDR1 is SGHDT and CDR2 is YYEEEE in the germline V gene. This CDR3 spans 13 amino acids. Trimming took off 0 bases at V and 5 bases at J, with 8 bases between the two ends. The CDR3 DNA is TGTGCCAGCAGCTTGGGCCTGTGGACTGAAGCTTTCTTT. This encodes CASSLGLWTEAFF. Supplemented by reference TRBV5-6 and TRBJ1-1, the full variable domain reads DAGVTQSPTHLIKTRGQQVTLRCSPKSGHDTVSWYQQALGQGPQFIFQYYEEEERQRGNFPDRFSGHQFPNYSSELNVNALLLGDSALYLCASSLGLWTEAFFGQGTRLTVV.

The rearrangement uses TRBV29-1 and TRBJ2-1, with 13 bases that match TRBD2. V was clipped by 7 bases and J by 7 bases; unmatched bases: 4. The CDR3 totals 13 residues. Germline lookup yields CDR1 SQVTM and CDR2 ANQGSEA. The CDR3: CSAGLAGANEQFF. The CDR3 DNA is TGCAGCGCCGGACTAGCGGGAGCTAATGAGCAGTTCTTC.

The chain employs TRBV18 and TRBJ2-5; a weak D match, TRBD2 (6 bases). CDR1 is KGHSH, CDR2 LQKENI, per germline. The CDR3 loop spans 16 amino acids. V dropped 2 bases and J dropped 2 bases, with 15 bases sitting between them. For the CDR3, the DNA is TGTGCCAGCTCACCAACCCCTGGGGGGACTCAAGAGACCCAGTACTTC. This translates into CASSPTPGGTQETQYF.

The rearrangement uses TRBV2 and TRBJ2-2; D is perhaps TRBD1 (5 bases). Germline values: CDR1 SNHLY, CDR2 FYNNEI. CDR3 size: 13 residues. V shed 11 bases and J shed 0 bases, with 10 bases lying between them. The CDR3 is CAGGASNTGELFF. Here the CDR3 DNA reads TGTGCCGGTGGGGCCTCGAACACCGGGGAGCTGTTTTTT.

V is TRBV5-1 and J is TRBJ1-1, with D perhaps TRBD1 (5 bases). CDR3 size: 14 residues. The germline CDR1 and CDR2 sequences are SGHRS and YFSETQ. Trimming removed 6 bases at V and 3 bases at J, with 15 bases between. The CDR3 loop reads CASTNRDGYTEAFF. The CDR3 DNA follows: TGCGCCAGCACCAATCGGGACGGATACACTGAAGCTTTCTTT.

The chain couples TRBV7-6 to TRBJ2-5; no clear D. The CDR3 consists of 15 residues. The germline V gene encodes CDR1 SGHVS and CDR2 FNYEAQ. V lost 5 bases to trimming and J lost 1 base, with 14 bases between them. The CDR3 region is CASSPTFAIQETQYF. DNA of the CDR3: TGTGCCAGCAGCCCAACATTTGCCATCCAAGAGACCCAGTACTTC. Complete variable domain (other parts from reference TRBV7-6 and TRBJ2-5): GAGVSQSPRYKVTKRGQDVALRCDPISGHVSLYWYRQALGQGPEFLTYFNYEAQQDKSGLPNDRFSAERPEGSISTLTIQRTEQRDSAMYRCASSPTFAIQETQYFGPGTRLLVL.

The chain employs TRBV7-2 and TRBJ2-1, with 9 bases identical to TRBD1. Germline CDR1 and CDR2: SGHTA and FQGNSA. After removal of 5 bases from V and 8 bases from J, the junction contained 16 bases not matched to a gene. This CDR3 region has 17 residues. CDR3 sequence: CASSARLGQGWLDEQFF. The DNA of the CDR3 is TGTGCCAGCAGCGCCCGACTAGGACAGGGGTGGTTAGATGAGCAGTTCTTC.

V is TRBV4-1 and J is TRBJ1-1; the D gene is possibly TRBD1 (6 bases). This CDR3 comprises 14 residues. V lost 1 base, J lost 1 base, and 7 bases lay in between. Germline V gives CDR1 MGHRA, CDR2 YSYEKL. CDR3 nucleotides: TGCGCCAGCAGCCAAGTAGGGGGGAACACTGAAGCTTTCTTT. It specifies CASSQVGGNTEAFF.

V and J are TRBV5-1 and TRBJ2-7; D tentatively reads TRBD1 or TRBD2 (5 bases each). The CDR3 contains 14 residues. V lost 1 base, J lost 0 bases, and 8 bases lay in between. CDR1 is SGHRS, CDR2 YFSETQ, per germline. Written as DNA, the CDR3 is TGCGCCAGCAGCTTGCGGGACCCCTCCTACGAGCAGTACTTC. This sequence encodes CASSLRDPSYEQYF.

The chain is built from TRBV7-9 and TRBJ2-7; TRBD1 matches 9 bases. Germline trimming cut 5 bases from V and 6 bases from J; bases unmatched to any gene: 2. Germline V lookup: CDR1 SEHNR, CDR2 FQNEAQ (reference sequence). The CDR3 sequence is 12 residues long. The CDR3 region is CASSPGQGEQYF. The DNA of the CDR3 is TGTGCCAGCAGCCCGGGACAGGGCGAGCAGTACTTC.

The chain recombines TRBV28 with TRBJ2-7; 8 bases line up with TRBD2. The CDR3 runs 13 residues. The germline V gene has CDR1 MDHEN and CDR2 SYDVKM. The DNA of the CDR3 is TGTCCTACCGGGACTAGAGGAAACTACGAGCAGTACTTC. Amino acid sequence: CPTGTRGNYEQYF.

The chain couples TRBV5-5 to TRBJ1-1, with no clear D. The CDR3 length is 14 residues. Germline V lookup: CDR1 SGHKS, CDR2 YYEKEE (reference sequence). Trimming left V 2 bases short and J 4 bases short, with 12 bases between. Here the CDR3 DNA reads TGTGCCAGCAGCTTTTTTTATGATTCCACTGAAGCTTTCTTT. This codes for CASSFFYDSTEAFF.

This sequence joins TRBV6-5 and TRBJ1-2; no reliable D call. The CDR3 runs to 13 residues. CDR1 and CDR2 (germline): MNHEY, SVGAGI. V was trimmed by 3 bases and J by 4 bases, leaving 9 bases between them. The CDR3 nucleotides are TGTGCCAGCAGTTATCAGAGGCTCTATGGCTACACCTTC. Amino acids: CASSYQRLYGYTF.

The rearrangement uses TRBV13 and TRBJ2-3, with D perhaps matching TRBD1 (5 bases). Trimming pared 1 base from V and 3 bases from J, leaving 8 bases between. This CDR3 is 14 amino acids long. Per the germline V gene, CDR1 is PRHDT and CDR2 is FYEKMQ (reference sequence). The CDR3 region has the DNA TGTGCCAGCAGCTTAGAACCAGGGACAGATACGCAGTATTTT. Protein sequence: CASSLEPGTDTQYF.

The chain employs TRBV28 and TRBJ2-1; D might be TRBD2 (6 bases). The CDR3 spans 16 residues. Germline CDR1 is MDHEN and CDR2 is SYDVKM. The V and J ends lost 5 bases and 5 bases respectively, with 19 bases between them. DNA for the CDR3: TGTGCCAGCAGTGCACCCCTGAGACTAGAAAACAATGAGCAGTTCTTC. Its translation: CASSAPLRLENNEQFF.

V usage is TRBV27 and J usage is TRBJ2-7; 7 bases are a match to TRBD2. Trimming cost V 4 bases and J 3 bases; bases outside gene matches: 9. The V gene's germline CDR1 is MNHEY and CDR2 SMNVEV (reference sequence). CDR3 length equals 15 residues. CDR3 sequence reads: CASSSIGRDYYEQYF. For the CDR3, the DNA is TGTGCCAGCAGTTCCATTGGGCGGGACTACTACGAGCAGTACTTC.

The V gene is TRBV9, the J gene TRBJ2-2; 14 nucleotides align to TRBD2. Trimming removed 8 bases from V and 3 bases from J; junction bases left unmatched: 6. This CDR3 comprises 16 residues. Germline V gene sequence: CDR1 SGDLS, CDR2 YYNGEE. This CDR3 is CASRGLAGEDTGELFF. The CDR3, as DNA: TGTGCCAGTCGGGGACTAGCGGGAGAGGACACCGGGGAGCTGTTTTTT.